This TCR beta chain was retrieved from a study of blood T cell repertoires in COVID-19. In the study overall: Sample material is recorded as cDNA or gDNA derived from T cells, B-cell-depleted T cells, or PBMCs.

Recovered status applied to Cohort 3 donors who had two consecutive negative PCRs. It also applied to those with clearance or with symptom resolution. The table came from immunoSEQ multiplex PCR; TCRdb's copy has only in-frame clones and leaves some out. Here the sample spans some 150,000 clones, around 81% being singletons. There are 12 residues in the CDR3. Deletions cut 0 bases from V and 6 bases from J, with 5 bases between. Sequencing was performed on PBMCs or T cells enriched from blood (not recorded which). The chain combines TRBV12-3 or TRBV12-4 with TRBJ1-2, with D uncertain. The origin of this receptor is a woman in her thirties or forties who had recovered from COVID-19. The CDR3 sequence: CASSLAENGYTF. As DNA, the CDR3 is TGTGCCAGCAGTTTAGCAGAGAATGGCTACACCTTC.